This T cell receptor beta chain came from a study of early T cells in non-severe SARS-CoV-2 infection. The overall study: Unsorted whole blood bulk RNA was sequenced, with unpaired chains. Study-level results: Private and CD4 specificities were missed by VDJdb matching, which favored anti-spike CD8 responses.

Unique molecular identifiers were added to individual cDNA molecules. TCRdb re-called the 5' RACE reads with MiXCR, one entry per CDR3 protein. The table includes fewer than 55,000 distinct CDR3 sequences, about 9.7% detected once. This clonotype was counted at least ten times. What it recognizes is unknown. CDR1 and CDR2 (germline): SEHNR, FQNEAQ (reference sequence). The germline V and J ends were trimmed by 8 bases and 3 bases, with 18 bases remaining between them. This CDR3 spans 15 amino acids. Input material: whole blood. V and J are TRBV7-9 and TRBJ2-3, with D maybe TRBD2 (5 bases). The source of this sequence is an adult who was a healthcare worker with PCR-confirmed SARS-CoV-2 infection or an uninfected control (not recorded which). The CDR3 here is CASQFPGSVTDTQYF. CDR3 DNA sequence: TGTGCCAGCCAGTTCCCGGGGAGCGTGACAGATACGCAGTATTTT.